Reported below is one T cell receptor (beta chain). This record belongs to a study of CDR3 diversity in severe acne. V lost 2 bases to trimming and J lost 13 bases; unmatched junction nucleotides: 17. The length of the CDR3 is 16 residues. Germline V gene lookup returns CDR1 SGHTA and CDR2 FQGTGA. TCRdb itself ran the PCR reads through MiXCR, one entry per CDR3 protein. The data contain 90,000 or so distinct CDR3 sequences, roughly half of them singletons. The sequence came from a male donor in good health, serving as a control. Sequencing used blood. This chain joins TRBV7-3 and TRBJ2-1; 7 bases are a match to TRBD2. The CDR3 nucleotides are TGTGCCAGCAGCTTATGGGGCGGGAGCTCCTACCACCCCCAGTTCTTC. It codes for CASSLWGGSSYHPQFF.